The 19 T cell receptor beta chains presented below share a single source sample, sequenced in a study of blood T cell repertoires in COVID-19. Profiling relied on immunoSEQ multiplex PCR, and the TCRdb table lists in-frame clones only, not all of them. The sample shows around 330,000 clones, roughly 90% of them seen only once. Sequencing was done on a sample of PBMCs or T cells enriched from blood (not recorded which). The source is a man between 60 and 75 years old who had recovered from COVID-19.

The chain employs TRBV11-3 and TRBJ1-5, with D possibly being TRBD1 (5 bases). V lost 3 bases to trimming and J lost 8 bases, with 14 bases between them. The germline gives CDR1 SGHNT, CDR2 YENEEA. The CDR3 length is 14 residues. The CDR3 sequence: CASSLSGPREPQHF. The CDR3 DNA sequence: TGTGCCAGCAGCTTGTCAGGGCCTCGGGAGCCCCAGCATTTT.

V usage is TRBV9 and J usage is TRBJ2-1, with 7 bases that match TRBD2. There are 19 residues in the CDR3. CDR1 is SGDLS, CDR2 YYNGEE, per germline. V was clipped by 0 bases and J by 1 base; unmatched bases: 13. The CDR3 region is CASSVGWGGSSGSYNEQFF. In DNA, the CDR3 is TGTGCCAGCAGCGTAGGGTGGGGCGGGAGTAGCGGGTCCTACAATGAGCAGTTCTTC.

CDR3 protein: CASSQEGYSYEQYF. In DNA, the CDR3 is TGCGCCAGCAGCCAGGAGGGTTACTCCTACGAGCAGTACTTC. The chain combines TRBV4-3 with TRBJ2-7, with TRBD2 as a possible D gene (6 bases). V dropped 3 bases and J dropped 0 bases, with 9 bases sitting between them. This CDR3 is 14 amino acids long. CDR1 LGHNA and CDR2 YSLEER come from the germline V gene.

The chain links TRBV23-1 to TRBJ1-4; D possibly corresponds to TRBD1 (6 bases). TRBV23-1 is flagged as an ORF with uncertain function. Trimming removed 6 bases from V and 3 bases from J, with 17 bases in between. CDR3 length: 16 amino acids. CDR3 DNA: TGCGCCAGCAGATTCGGGGGGGCAGCAGCTAATGAAAAACTGTTTTTT. Encoded protein: CASRFGGAAANEKLFF.

The chain links TRBV3-1 (or the pseudogene TRBV3-2) to TRBJ2-2; TRBD2 agrees at 11 bases. The trim removed 5 bases at V and 0 bases at J, leaving 8 bases unmatched. The CDR3 contains 18 residues. CDR1 is LGHDT, CDR2 YNNKEL, per germline (reference sequence). In DNA form, the CDR3 reads TGTGCCAGCAGCAACCTAGCGGGAGGAATTACGAACACCGGGGAGCTGTTTTTT. Translating it yields CASSNLAGGITNTGELFF.

The J gene is TRBJ1-5, the V gene TRBV4-2; 7 nucleotides match TRBD1. Germline V gene sequence: CDR1 LGHNA, CDR2 YNFKEQ. This CDR3 is 16 amino acids long. The J segment lost 3 bases and the V segment lost 0 bases, leaving 5 bases of the junction unmatched. Written as DNA, the CDR3 is TGTGCCAGCAGCCAAGATTGGGACAGCGCCAATCAGCCCCAGCATTTT. It yields the protein CASSQDWDSANQPQHF.

V gene TRBV6-5 combines with J gene TRBJ2-7, with 7 bases identical to TRBD1. Trimming took 6 bases from V and 1 from J; bases not matched to a gene: 6. Germline assignment: CDR1 MNHEY and CDR2 SVGAGI. CDR3 length: 14 residues. Written as DNA, the CDR3 is TGTGCCAGCAGAGGGACAGTCAGATCCTACGAGCAGTACTTC. It encodes CASRGTVRSYEQYF.

The rearrangement links TRBV27 to TRBJ1-1; TRBD1 aligns across 9 bases. Germline CDR1 and CDR2: MNHEY and SMNVEV (reference sequence). The CDR3 length is 15 residues. J gave up 0 bases and V 5 bases, and 4 bases lay outside the gene matches. This chain's CDR3 is CASSGTGPMNTEAFF. The CDR3 region has the DNA TGTGCCAGCAGTGGGACAGGGCCTATGAACACTGAAGCTTTCTTT.

In its sample, this clone was seen once. The rearrangement uses TRBV2 and TRBJ2-5, with unresolved D. Germline values: CDR1 SNHLY, CDR2 FYNNEI. Trimming took off 7 bases at V and 4 bases at J, with 16 bases between the two ends. The CDR3 runs 14 residues. In DNA, the CDR3 is TGTGCCAGCACCTTAGGATCTGGCGGAGAGACCCAGTACTTC. It codes for CASTLGSGGETQYF.

The chain carries TRBV4-1 and TRBJ2-4, with a weak D call TRBD1 (6 bases). CDR3 length: 13 amino acids. Germline lookup yields CDR1 MGHRA and CDR2 YSYEKL. V was pared by 4 bases and J by 9 bases, with 13 bases between. The CDR3, as DNA: TGCGCCAGCAGCCGAACAGGGTTGGGCATTCAGTACTTC. Translated, it gives CASSRTGLGIQYF.

The rearrangement joins TRBV18 to TRBJ1-1; weak D call: TRBD1 (6 bases). V lost 6 bases, J lost 5 bases, and 16 bases lay in between. This CDR3 is 14 amino acids long. Germline lookup yields CDR1 KGHSH and CDR2 LQKENI. In DNA form, the CDR3 reads TGTGCCAGCTCCCCGGCAGGGGCGATGACTGAAGCTTTCTTT. Its translation: CASSPAGAMTEAFF.

This chain joins TRBV7-9 and TRBJ1-1; no clear D gene. V was trimmed by 8 bases and J by 1 base, leaving 11 bases between them. The CDR3 runs to 13 residues. Per the germline V gene, CDR1 is SEHNR and CDR2 is FQNEAQ (reference sequence). The DNA for the CDR3 is TGTGCCAGCCGTGGGCAAAGGAACACTGAAGCTTTCTTT. Amino acid sequence: CASRGQRNTEAFF.

The V gene is TRBV12-3 or TRBV12-4, the J gene TRBJ1-5; the D is unclear. Trimming stripped 6 bases from V and 0 bases from J, with 3 bases between. This CDR3 is built from 12 residues. The CDR3 DNA sequence: TGTGCCAGCAGCAATAGCAATCAGCCCCAGCATTTT. Translated: CASSNSNQPQHF.

DNA of the CDR3: TGTGCCAGCAGCTTAGTGTCCAGGGGGTACTACGAGCAGTACTTC. Amino acid sequence: CASSLVSRGYYEQYF. The V call is TRBV7-8, the J call TRBJ2-7; 7 bases line up with TRBD1. The V gene's germline CDR1 is SGHVS and CDR2 FQNEAQ. The CDR3 is made up of 15 amino acids. Trimming took 1 base from V and 3 from J; bases not matched to a gene: 6.

The V gene is TRBV20-1, the J gene TRBJ2-1, with 10 positions matching TRBD1. V lost 3 bases and J lost 4; bases outside the gene matches: 6. The germline V gene has CDR1 DFQATT and CDR2 SNEGSKA (reference sequence). The CDR3 runs to 15 residues. CDR3 region: CSASEGTGAYNEQFF. CDR3 DNA: TGCAGTGCTAGTGAGGGGACAGGGGCTTACAATGAGCAGTTCTTC.

The chain has TRBV24-1 and TRBJ1-5; 10 bases match TRBD1. Per the germline V gene, CDR1 is KGHDR and CDR2 is SFDVKD. CDR3 length equals 15 residues. Trimming removed 2 bases from V and 7 bases from J; junction bases left unmatched: 4. The CDR3 here is CATSDSGTGDQPQHF. CDR3 sequence (DNA): TGTGCCACCAGTGATTCCGGGACAGGGGACCAGCCCCAGCATTTT.

V usage is TRBV5-1 and J usage is TRBJ2-5; possibly TRBD2 for D (7 bases). Trimming left V 4 bases short and J 5 bases short, with 18 bases between. Germline V CDR1 and CDR2: SGHRS, YFSETQ. This CDR3 contains 15 residues. This CDR3 is CASSPRVGGVETQYF. The CDR3 DNA reads as TGCGCCAGCAGCCCCCGGGTAGGGGGGGTGGAGACCCAGTACTTC.

The rearrangement links TRBV5-1 to TRBJ1-2, with a tentative D call TRBD1 (5 bases). The CDR3 length is 15 residues. V lost 0 bases and J 2 bases, leaving 11 bases between the germline ends. CDR1 is SGHRS and CDR2 is YFSETQ in the germline V gene. The CDR3 spells CASSLGAGMNYGYTF. CDR3 coding DNA: TGCGCCAGCAGCTTGGGGGCAGGGATGAACTATGGCTACACCTTC.

V usage is TRBV5-4 and J usage is TRBJ1-4; perhaps TRBD1 as D (5 bases). CDR1 is SGHNT and CDR2 is YYREEE in the germline V gene (reference sequence). Deletions cut 4 bases from V and 7 bases from J, with 14 bases between. There are 14 residues in the CDR3. The CDR3 region is CASSEGLQVEKLFF. In nucleotides, the CDR3 is TGTGCCAGCAGCGAAGGGCTACAGGTTGAAAAACTGTTTTTT.